This T cell receptor beta chain is drawn from a study of cytomegalovirus exposure and HLA in healthy donors. General study points: According to reports, the classifier identified cytomegalovirus status with high specificity and sensitivity. Across donors, presence/absence analyses took sequencing depth to be roughly uniform. Most of the TCR beta V segments (in an earlier analysis) were productive either about 87% or about 30% of the time.

CDR1 is SEHNR and CDR2 is FQNEAQ in the germline V gene (reference sequence). V lost 5 bases, J lost 0 bases, and 4 bases stayed unmatched. CDR3 length: 15 residues. Points on this clone: Its target is unknown.

The donors gave bone marrow, and they were healthy. Amplification used 60 Vbeta primers and 13 Jbeta primers. TCRdb's copy holds only in-frame clones and misses some; the assay was immunoSEQ multiplex PCR. Of fewer than 140,000 clones listed, around 75% were seen once; the top ten hold 2.5% to 3.5%. The V and J genes are TRBV7-9 and TRBJ2-7; TRBD2 agrees at 10 bases. The sequence was obtained from a male donor in good health and CMV-seropositive. The sequencing input was PBMCs. CDR3 region: CASSLRTSGSYEQYF. CDR3 DNA: TGTGCCAGCAGCCTACGGACTAGCGGCTCCTACGAGCAGTACTTC.